Sequencing of this TCR beta chain was carried out in a study of preoperative IRX-2 immunotherapy in early breast cancer. The CDR3 runs to 18 residues. With 4 bases clipped from V and 6 bases from J, the junction kept 17 bases outside the gene matches. From germline, CDR1 is SGHNT and CDR2 YENEEA. Method: immunoSEQ multiplex PCR; TCRdb's copy keeps in-frame clones and lacks some. The sample shows around 1,700 clones, roughly 75% of them seen only once. The treatment is: preoperative locoregional IRX-2 cytokine immunotherapy. Samples came from a phase Ib trial of preoperative locoregional IRX-2 cytokine immunotherapy.

The TCR was taken from a human donor with breast cancer. Material: tumor tissue, obtained after IRX-2 immunotherapy. V is TRBV11-3 and J is TRBJ1-5; 8 bases fit TRBD1. CDR3 loop: CASSSGGFVGQGSQPQHF. The CDR3 nucleotides are TGTGCCAGCAGCTCCGGGGGGTTCGTCGGACAGGGCTCTCAGCCCCAGCATTTT.